The clone carrying this T cell receptor (beta chain) was observed at least ten times. The antigen remains unidentified. Quantitative 5'-RACE with molecular barcodes produced the TCR beta libraries. TCRdb called the 5' RACE reads again in MiXCR, with one record for every CDR3 protein. The sample includes approximately 520,000 distinct CDR3 sequences, 5.3% of them seen just once. This specimen belongs to a study of CD8 T cells in ankylosing spondylitis. Study conclusions and caveats: One TCR beta motif, made up of several highly homologous variants, appeared characteristic of ankylosing spondylitis blood. Disease-linked clones had a CD8+ phenotype and relatively low frequency in peripheral blood.

The source material was blood, either unsorted or a sorted T cell fraction (not recorded which). This receptor was taken from a male donor with ankylosing spondylitis.

CDR3 sequence: CASSTDRSGRNQPQHF. The CDR3 DNA follows: TGTGCCAGTAGTACCGACAGGTCGGGCCGCAATCAGCCCCAGCATTTT. The genes are TRBV19 and TRBJ1-5; possible D gene TRBD1, 6 bases. Germline V gene sequence: CDR1 LNHDA, CDR2 SQIVND (reference sequence). The V gene lost 4 bases and the J gene lost 2 bases, with 15 bases spanning the gap. The CDR3 runs 16 residues.